Below are 29 T cell receptor beta chains sequenced from a single sample in a study of long-term antiretroviral therapy in people with HIV. Survey-level immunoSEQ v3.0 assays were run. Libraries were prepared by immunoSEQ multiplex PCR; TCRdb keeps only in-frame clonotypes and omits some of them. The table has tens of thousands of clones, about 91% seen once; the top ten hold approximately 7.3%. The sample in question was unsorted PBMCs, obtained 4.4 years after starting antiretroviral therapy. The receptors were gathered from a woman aged 45-59 years with HIV.

The chain recombines TRBV19 with TRBJ1-1; 8 bases match TRBD1. CDR3 size: 14 residues. The germline V gene encodes CDR1 LNHDA and CDR2 SQIVND (reference sequence). V was pared by 6 bases and J by 7 bases, with 10 bases of the junction left unmatched. CDR3 DNA: TGTGCCAGTAGAATGGACAGGGCGAGAGGTGAAGCTTTCTTT. It yields the protein CASRMDRARGEAFF.

This chain connects TRBV9 to TRBJ2-7; D may be TRBD2 (7 bases). Trimming pared 4 bases from V and 2 bases from J, leaving 16 bases between. The CDR3 spans 15 residues. The germline V gene has CDR1 SGDLS and CDR2 YYNGEE. Here the CDR3 reads CASSPSRGGTYEQYF. The DNA for the CDR3 is TGTGCCAGCAGCCCTTCCCGCGGGGGCACCTACGAGCAGTACTTC. The full variable domain, its missing parts supplied by reference TRBV9 and TRBJ2-7, is DSGVTQTPKHLITATGQRVTLRCSPRSGDLSVYWYQQSLDQGLQFLIQYYNGEERAKGNILERFSAQQFPDLHSELNLSSLELGDSALYFCASSPSRGGTYEQYFGPGTRLTVT.

A remark on this clone: Compared with germline, one end of the junction differs, possibly owing to a read error. CDR3 amino acids: CASSTNRAPEAFF. The CDR3, as DNA: TGTGCCAGCAGCACAAATAGGGCGCCTGAGGCTTTCTTT. The rearrangement links TRBV6-1 to TRBJ1-1; no reliable D call. Per germline, CDR1 MNHNS and CDR2 SASEGT. This CDR3 is 13 amino acids long.

V usage is TRBV6-5 and J usage is TRBJ1-2; the D gene is possibly TRBD1 (5 bases). V gave up 2 bases and J gave up 8 bases, with 15 bases separating them. There are 14 residues in the CDR3. The germline gives CDR1 MNHEY, CDR2 SVGAGI. In DNA form, the CDR3 reads TGTGCCAGCAGTTACGGGTCCGCCAGGGACGGCTACACCTTC. Amino acid sequence: CASSYGSARDGYTF.

The chain has TRBV6-5 and TRBJ1-6, with a possible D match to TRBD1 (6 bases). Germline V gene data show CDR1 as MNHEY and CDR2 as SVGAGI. The CDR3 is 14 amino acids. V shed 4 bases and J shed 7 bases, with 11 bases lying between them. CDR3 bases: TGTGCCAGCAGTTTCAGGGGAGGAAATTCACCCCTCCACTTT. Its translation is CASSFRGGNSPLHF.

V and J are TRBV5-4 and TRBJ2-3, with a possible D match to TRBD2 (5 bases). The V end lost 4 bases, the J end lost 1 base, and 19 bases lay between the germline ends. The CDR3 runs 17 residues. Germline V CDR1 and CDR2: SGHNT, YYREEE (reference sequence). The CDR3 reads CASSLEAGSWGTDTQYF. CDR3 sequence (DNA): TGTGCCAGCAGCCTGGAGGCGGGCTCGTGGGGCACAGATACGCAGTATTTT.

The chain employs TRBV7-2 and TRBJ2-7; D is possibly TRBD1 or TRBD2 (5 bases each). CDR3 length: 14 residues. Per the germline V gene, CDR1 is SGHTA and CDR2 is FQGNSA. Trimming cost V 2 bases and J 0 bases, with 8 bases left between them. CDR3: CASSLPGTSYEQYF. As DNA, the CDR3 is TGTGCCAGCAGCTTACCAGGGACCTCCTACGAGCAGTACTTC.

This chain connects TRBV5-1 to TRBJ2-2; D uncertain. Germline V gene data show CDR1 as SGHRS and CDR2 as YFSETQ. V was trimmed by 2 bases and J by 5 bases, leaving 1 base between them. This CDR3 spans 11 amino acids. This chain's CDR3 is CASSFTGELFF. Here the CDR3 DNA reads TGCGCCAGCAGCTTTACCGGGGAGCTGTTTTTT.

This rearrangement joins TRBV13 to TRBJ1-2; 7 nucleotides agree with TRBD1. The CDR3 length is 14 residues. CDR1 and CDR2 (germline): PRHDT, FYEKMQ (reference sequence). V lost 1 base and J lost 8; bases outside the gene matches: 7. The CDR3 here is CASSLARTGAGYTF. The CDR3 DNA sequence: TGTGCCAGCAGCTTAGCCCGAACAGGGGCAGGCTACACCTTC.

This clone was detected once. The chain links TRBV4-1 to TRBJ1-6, with 7 bases identical to TRBD1. Germline V gives CDR1 MGHRA, CDR2 YSYEKL. V lost 3 bases, J lost 10 bases, and 9 bases stayed unmatched. The CDR3 runs to 15 residues. CDR3 bases: TGCGCCAGCAGCCAGGAAGACAGGGAGGGGTCACCCCTCCACTTT. The encoded protein is CASSQEDREGSPLHF.

This clone has only a few counts. This sequence joins TRBV19 and TRBJ1-6; TRBD1 agrees at 10 bases. The CDR3 extends over 14 amino acids. V was clipped by 6 bases and J by 11 bases; unmatched bases: 7. Germline V CDR1 and CDR2: LNHDA, SQIVND (reference sequence). The CDR3 reads CASSDDRGRTPLHF. The CDR3 DNA is TGTGCCAGTAGCGATGACAGGGGGCGGACACCCCTCCACTTT.

The genes are TRBV4-2 and TRBJ1-1; 10 nucleotides match TRBD1. The CDR3 extends over 18 amino acids. The germline V gene encodes CDR1 LGHNA and CDR2 YNFKEQ. V shed 0 bases, J shed 4 bases, and the junction held 11 bases outside the gene matches. The CDR3 here is CASSQELSTGGEFTEAFF. The CDR3 DNA follows: TGTGCCAGCAGCCAAGAACTCTCGACAGGGGGCGAATTCACTGAAGCTTTCTTT.

The rearrangement uses TRBV9 and TRBJ2-7, with 8 positions matching TRBD1. Trimming removed 0 bases from V and 3 bases from J; junction bases left unmatched: 5. This CDR3 has 15 residues. Germline V CDR1 and CDR2: SGDLS, YYNGEE. CDR3 region: CASSVEPGQVYEQYF. The CDR3 region has the DNA TGTGCCAGCAGCGTAGAACCGGGACAGGTCTACGAGCAGTACTTC.

This clone was detected only once. This chain links TRBV7-2 with TRBJ1-5; D gene unclear. V was clipped by 1 base and J by 7 bases, with 17 bases between them. This CDR3 is built from 16 residues. Looked up from germline, CDR1 is SGHTA and CDR2 is FQGNSA. DNA of the CDR3: TGTGCCAGCAGCTTAGGAACAGCCGCGGGTATCCAGCCCCAGCATTTT. It specifies CASSLGTAAGIQPQHF.

J is TRBJ2-7 and V is TRBV4-1; D is possibly TRBD1 (5 bases). Germline-derived CDR1 and CDR2 are MGHRA and YSYEKL. V dropped 1 base and J dropped 0 bases, with 7 bases sitting between them. This CDR3 has 14 residues. The CDR3 sequence: CASSQGQLSYEQYF. The CDR3 DNA reads TGCGCCAGCAGCCAAGGACAGCTCTCCTACGAGCAGTACTTC.

The chain has TRBV2 and TRBJ1-1; TRBD1 agrees at 9 bases. There are 14 residues in the CDR3. Germline V lookup: CDR1 SNHLY, CDR2 FYNNEI. The ends lost 7 bases at V and 3 bases at J; junction bases unmatched: 6. The CDR3 DNA reads as TGTGCCAGCAACCGGGACAGGGTGGACACTGAAGCTTTCTTT. This gives the protein CASNRDRVDTEAFF.

V gene TRBV5-1 combines with J gene TRBJ2-1; either TRBD1 or TRBD2 may supply D (5 bases each). The CDR3 has 14 residues. Trimming removed 4 bases at V and 8 bases at J, with 16 bases between. CDR1 is SGHRS and CDR2 is YFSETQ in the germline V gene. CDR3 protein: CASSLDWGSDEQFF. The CDR3 nucleotides are TGCGCCAGCAGCCTCGATTGGGGGAGCGATGAGCAGTTCTTC.

This sequence joins TRBV14 and TRBJ2-3, with 10 bases lining up with TRBD2. The CDR3 length is 18 residues. The germline V gene has CDR1 SGHDN and CDR2 FVKESK. The ends lost 4 bases at V and 2 bases at J; junction bases unmatched: 12. The CDR3, as DNA: TGTGCCAGCAGCCTAGCGGGGGGCTTATACATTACCACAGATACGCAGTATTTT. Translated, it gives CASSLAGGLYITTDTQYF.

This chain uses TRBV5-6 with TRBJ1-1; D remains unclear. The CDR3 spans 14 residues. Between the trimmed V and J ends, which lost 2 bases and 3 bases, there was a span of 11 bases. Germline assignment: CDR1 SGHDT and CDR2 YYEEEE. The CDR3, as DNA: TGTGCCAGCAGCTTTCAACGGCGTTACACTGAAGCTTTCTTT. Amino acids: CASSFQRRYTEAFF.

The chain recombines TRBV30 with TRBJ1-5; TRBD1 matches 7 bases. Trimming cost V 0 bases and J 6 bases; bases outside gene matches: 2. The CDR3 covers 13 residues. Germline V lookup: CDR1 GTSNPN, CDR2 SVGIG (reference sequence). The CDR3 DNA follows: TGTGCCTGGAGTGTTGCAGGGGGTCAGCCCCAGCATTTT. This encodes CAWSVAGGQPQHF.

The chain carries TRBV6-6 and TRBJ1-2, with 10 bases fitting TRBD1. The germline V gene encodes CDR1 MNHNY and CDR2 SVGAGI (reference sequence). CDR3 size: 16 residues. The trim removed 4 bases at V and 4 bases at J, leaving 9 bases unmatched. The chain's CDR3 is CASSSGTGVVSYGYTF. The CDR3 DNA sequence: TGTGCCAGCAGTTCCGGGACAGGGGTGGTTAGCTATGGCTACACCTTC.

The chain joins TRBV30 to TRBJ1-2; tentatively, D is TRBD1 (5 bases). Trimming took 7 bases from V and 4 from J, leaving 19 bases between them. The CDR3 is 14 amino acids. In germline, CDR1 is GTSNPN, CDR2 SVGIG (reference sequence). CDR3 sequence (DNA): TGTGCCTCCTCGTTTGGGGGGATAAGCTATGGCTACACCTTC. It yields the protein CASSFGGISYGYTF.

The chain employs TRBV5-5 and TRBJ2-3, with D possibly being TRBD2 (6 bases). V was clipped by 3 bases and J by 6 bases, with 11 bases between them. Germline CDR1 and CDR2: SGHKS and YYEKEE (reference sequence). The CDR3 consists of 13 residues. The CDR3 loop reads CASSYFGGDTQYF. In DNA, the CDR3 is TGTGCCAGCAGCTACTTTGGGGGGGATACGCAGTATTTT.

As to this clone: A read error may account for a junction end that differs from germline. This chain joins TRBV5-4 and TRBJ2-7; 10 nucleotides agree with TRBD1. There are 13 residues in the CDR3. CDR1 is SGHNT, CDR2 YYREEE, per germline (reference sequence). In DNA form, the CDR3 reads TGTGCCAGCAGCTTCCCAGACAGGGGGCCATTTGACTTC. Its translation: CASSFPDRGPFDF. The full variable domain, rest sourced from reference TRBV5-4 and TRBJ2-7, is ETGVTQSPTHLIKTRGQQVTLRCSSQSGHNTVSWYQQALGQGPQFIFQYYREEENGRGNFPPRFSGLQFPNYSSELNVNALELDDSALYLCASSFPDRGPFDFGPGTRLTVT.

The chain combines TRBV28 with TRBJ2-7, with 8 bases aligning to TRBD1. The CDR3 runs to 15 residues. The V segment lost 4 bases and the J segment 1 base; nucleotides outside the gene matches: 6. Germline V gene sequence: CDR1 MDHEN, CDR2 SYDVKM. CDR3 DNA sequence: TGTGCCAGCAGTTCTACAGGGGGATCATCCTACGAGCAGTACTTC. It yields the protein CASSSTGGSSYEQYF.

V is TRBV10-3 and J is TRBJ2-3; 7 positions agree with TRBD2. The V segment lost 2 bases and the J segment 1 base; nucleotides outside the gene matches: 3. The germline CDR1 and CDR2 sequences are ENHRY and SYGVKD. The CDR3 loop spans 15 amino acids. In DNA, the CDR3 is TGTGCCATCAGTGAGCCGACTAGCCGCACAGATACGCAGTATTTT. It yields the protein CAISEPTSRTDTQYF.

Only one count was recorded for this clone. This chain links TRBV12-5 with TRBJ2-7; no reliable D call. Per germline, CDR1 LGHNT and CDR2 FRNRAP. V dropped 7 bases and J dropped 5 bases, with 9 bases sitting between them. There are 11 residues in the CDR3. This CDR3 is CASATEDEQYF. The CDR3 nucleotides read TGTGCTAGTGCAACCGAGGACGAGCAGTACTTC. Based on the CDR3 plus reference TRBV12-5 and TRBJ2-7, the full variable domain is DARVTQTPRHKVTEMGQEVTMRCQPILGHNTVFWYRQTMMQGLELLAYFRNRAPLDDSGMPKDRFSAEMPDATLATLKIQPSEPRDSAVYFCASATEDEQYFGPGTRLTVT.

This clone came up once. The chain uses TRBV6-1 and TRBJ2-3, with 13 bases fitting TRBD2. J lost 8 bases, V lost 7 bases, and 9 bases had no gene match. This CDR3 comprises 15 residues. Germline assignment: CDR1 MNHNS and CDR2 SASEGT. The CDR3 is CASTNRLAGGATQYF. The CDR3 DNA reads TGTGCCAGCACCAACCGACTAGCGGGGGGTGCTACGCAGTATTTT.

This clone was seen only once. This chain uses TRBV11-2 with TRBJ1-1; D remains ambiguous. CDR1 is SGHAT and CDR2 is FQNNGV in the germline V gene. The ends were cut back, 3 bases at V and 3 bases at J, with 8 bases in the middle. This CDR3 has 13 residues. The CDR3, as DNA: TGTGCCAGCAGCTTCAATGGGGACACTGAAGCTTTCTTT. Translation: CASSFNGDTEAFF.